This T cell receptor beta chain was profiled in a study of identical twins. A universal primer site was created by template switching, with the cDNA bearing unique molecular identifiers. TCRdb itself ran the 5' RACE reads through MiXCR, one entry per CDR3 protein. The table records hundreds of thousands of distinct CDR3 sequences, approximately 8% of them present only once. Among all donors, each was a healthy Caucasian. V lost 6 bases, J lost 4 bases, and 18 bases lay in between. Germline V gives CDR1 SEHNR, CDR2 FQNEAQ (reference sequence). The CDR3 has 15 residues. These same data were also listed under a study on yellow fever vaccine responses in identical twins. That work contributes: It has been reported that, in twins, the vaccine T cell response seemed partly convergent and partly personalized.

The rearrangement joins TRBV7-9 to TRBJ2-5, with D possibly TRBD2 on 6 matching bases. The source of this sequence is a woman between 18 and 30 years old in good health. Sequencing was done on a sample of memory (CD45RO+) T cells sorted from blood. Written as DNA, the CDR3 is TGTGCCAGCAGTCGAAGGGAGGTCGATAGAGAGACCCAGTACTTC. Its translation is CASSRREVDRETQYF.